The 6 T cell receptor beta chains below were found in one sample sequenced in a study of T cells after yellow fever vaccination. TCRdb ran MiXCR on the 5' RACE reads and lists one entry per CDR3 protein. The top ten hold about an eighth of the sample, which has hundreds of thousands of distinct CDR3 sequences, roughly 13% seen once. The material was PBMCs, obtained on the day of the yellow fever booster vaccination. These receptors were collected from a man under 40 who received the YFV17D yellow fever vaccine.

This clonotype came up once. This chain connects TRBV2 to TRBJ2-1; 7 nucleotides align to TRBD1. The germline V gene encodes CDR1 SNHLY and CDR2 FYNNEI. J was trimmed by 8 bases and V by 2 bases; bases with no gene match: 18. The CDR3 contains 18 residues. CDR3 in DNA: TGTGCCAGCAGTGAAACCTTAATCTTACAGGGGTTCGTCGATGAGCAGTTCTTC. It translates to CASSETLILQGFVDEQFF.

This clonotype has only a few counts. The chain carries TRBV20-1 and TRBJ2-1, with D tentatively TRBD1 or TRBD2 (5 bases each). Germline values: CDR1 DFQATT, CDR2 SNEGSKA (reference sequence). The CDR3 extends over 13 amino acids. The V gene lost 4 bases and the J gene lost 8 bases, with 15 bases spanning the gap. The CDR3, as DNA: TGCAGTGCTATTTCGGGACGGGCACATGAGCAGTTCTTC. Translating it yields CSAISGRAHEQFF.

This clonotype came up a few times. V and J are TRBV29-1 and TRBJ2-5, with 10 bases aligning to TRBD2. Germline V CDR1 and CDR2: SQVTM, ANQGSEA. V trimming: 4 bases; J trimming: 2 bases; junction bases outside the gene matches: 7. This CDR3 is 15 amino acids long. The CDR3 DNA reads TGCAGCGTTGTGTGGGGACTAGCGCCTCAAGAGACCCAGTACTTC. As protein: CSVVWGLAPQETQYF.

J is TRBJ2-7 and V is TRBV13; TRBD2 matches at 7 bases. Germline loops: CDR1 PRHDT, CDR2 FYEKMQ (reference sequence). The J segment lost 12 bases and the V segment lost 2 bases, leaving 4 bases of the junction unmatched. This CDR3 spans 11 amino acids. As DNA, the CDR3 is TGTGCCAGCAGCTTAACCCGGGAGGTGTACTTC. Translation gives CASSLTREVYF.

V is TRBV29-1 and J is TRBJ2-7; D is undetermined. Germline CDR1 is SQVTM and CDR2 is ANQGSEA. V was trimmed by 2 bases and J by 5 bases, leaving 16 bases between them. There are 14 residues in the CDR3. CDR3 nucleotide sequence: TGCAGCGTTGAAAGGTCGGGCAGGCCCAACGAGCAGTACTTC. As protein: CSVERSGRPNEQYF.

CDR3 bases: TGTGCCAGCAGTGTCAGGCGCGGGAGGGACGGGGAGCTGTTTTTT. Its translation: CASSVRRGRDGELFF. This sequence joins TRBV2 and TRBJ2-2; 9 bases fit TRBD2. This CDR3 comprises 15 residues. With V trimmed by 4 bases and J by 7 bases, 7 bases remained unmatched. From germline, CDR1 is SNHLY and CDR2 FYNNEI.